This TCR beta chain was sequenced in a study of blood T cell repertoires in COVID-19. The V gene's germline CDR1 is MNHEY and CDR2 SMNVEV (reference sequence). This CDR3 spans 20 amino acids. J gave up 0 bases and V 3 bases, and 17 bases lay outside the gene matches. Per the original methods: From reference gene primer amplification, estimates of nucleated cell counts were derived. Produced via immunoSEQ multiplex PCR; TCRdb's table is partial and in-frame only. V and J calls and clone size are copied from that table; D and trimming were computed from the DNA. Here the sample spans roughly 150,000 clones, about 87% being singletons. In Seattle, patients joined the study during active infection and were tracked longitudinally.

V is TRBV27 and J is TRBJ1-3; 7 positions agree with TRBD1. The material sequenced was peripheral blood. The source is a woman over 75 with COVID-19, enrolled during active disease. CDR3 sequence reads: CASSLITRDSPQSSGNTIYF. CDR3 coding DNA: TGTGCCAGCAGTTTGATAACCCGGGACAGTCCTCAGAGCTCTGGAAACACCATATATTTT.